These T cell receptor beta chains were read from a single sample in a study of shared clonotypes between healthy human individuals. Sequencing was performed with immunoSEQ multiplex PCR; in TCRdb, only in-frame clones are kept and a portion is missing. The table includes 850,000 to 1,200,000 clones, about three quarters detected once. The specimen sequenced was memory CD4+ T cells sorted from blood. All receptors come from a man aged 18 to 35 in good health. Both conserved end residues are part of each CDR3. The order of the fields is clone size, D gene, J gene, V gene, CDR3 protein, CDR3 DNA. A D gene is named only where the DNA matches it firmly. Only part of the rows carry a size: once, few, many, or a class if the clone is expanded.

few | . | TRBJ2-1 | TRBV4-3 | CASSQEGNSASEQFF | TGCGCCAGCAGCCAAGAAGGGAACAGCGCGAGTGAGCAGTTCTTC
once | TRBD2 | TRBJ2-3 | TRBV12-5 | CASGLRLAGARGLGDTQYF | TGTGCTAGTGGTTTGAGACTAGCGGGAGCGAGGGGATTGGGTGATACGCAGTATTTT
. | TRBD2 | TRBJ2-4 | TRBV7-9 | CASSIPGLAENIQYF | TGTGCCAGCAGCATACCCGGACTAGCGGAAAACATTCAGTACTTC
. | . | TRBJ2-7 | TRBV6-5 | CASRVTGSYEQYF | TGTGCCAGCAGAGTGACAGGCTCCTACGAGCAGTACTTC
. | TRBD2 | TRBJ2-5 | TRBV5-1 | CASSPIAGMETQYF | TGCGCCAGCAGCCCCATAGCGGGGATGGAGACCCAGTACTTC
. | . | TRBJ1-3 | TRBV6-5 | CASGRAAVGGNTIYF | TGTGCCAGCGGTCGAGCGGCGGTAGGGGGAAACACCATATATTTT
. | . | TRBJ1-1 | TRBV2 | CASSARRENTEAFF | TGTGCCAGCAGTGCTAGGCGCGAGAACACTGAAGCTTTCTTT
. | . | TRBJ2-3 | TRBV7-7 | CASSPSSVSTDTQYF | TGTGCTAGCAGCCCGTCTAGCGTGAGCACAGATACGCAGTATTTT
. | . | TRBJ1-3 | TRBV29-1 | CSVEFYRERNTIYF | TGCAGCGTTGAGTTCTACAGGGAGAGAAACACCATATATTTT
. | TRBD2 | TRBJ2-7 | TRBV6-5 | CASSSASGGYEQYF | TGTGCCAGCAGCTCCGCTAGCGGGGGCTACGAGCAGTACTTC
once | . | TRBJ1-1 | TRBV18 | CASSPKGVAEAFF | TGTGCCAGCTCACCTAAGGGGGTCGCTGAAGCTTTCTTT
few | TRBD1 | TRBJ1-3 | TRBV9 | CASSDLRGHGNTIYF | TGTGCCAGCAGCGATCTCAGGGGGCATGGAAACACCATATATTTT
. | . | TRBJ2-7 | TRBV2 | CASRREQGIPYEQYF | TGTGCCAGCAGGAGAGAACAGGGCATCCCCTACGAGCAGTACTTC
. | . | TRBJ1-2 | TRBV28 | CASSAGGLGQNGYTF | TGTGCCAGCAGCGCTGGGGGGCTCGGCCAAAATGGCTACACCTTC
. | TRBD2 | TRBJ2-3 | TRBV7-9 | CASSLVALAGTDTQYF | TGTGCCAGCAGCTTAGTGGCACTAGCGGGAACAGATACGCAGTATTTT
. | TRBD1 | TRBJ2-7 | TRBV6-6 | CASSSPGQADYEQYF | TGTGCCAGCAGTTCCCCGGGACAGGCCGACTACGAGCAGTACTTC
few | . | TRBJ1-5 | TRBV19 | CASSIGLGQGKGNQPQHF | TGTGCCAGTAGTATCGGCCTTGGGCAGGGAAAGGGCAATCAGCCCCAGCATTTT
. | . | TRBJ2-7 | TRBV9 | CASSVPGSGHEQYF | TGTGCCAGCAGCGTACCGGGATCCGGCCACGAGCAGTACTTC
. | . | TRBJ2-1 | TRBV4-1 | CASSPGVVRNEQFF | TGCGCCAGCAGTCCCGGGGTAGTTCGGAATGAGCAGTTCTTC
. | . | TRBJ2-6 | TRBV5-6 | CASSLGLLSGANVLTF | TGTGCCAGCAGCTTGGGCCTTCTCTCTGGGGCCAACGTCCTGACTTTC
. | . | TRBJ2-3 | TRBV10-3 | CAISEGRFSYTDTQYF | TGTGCCATCAGTGAAGGGAGGTTCTCCTACACAGATACGCAGTATTTT
. | . | TRBJ2-2 | TRBV18 | CASSAERTGELFF | TGTGCCAGCTCAGCAGAGAGGACCGGGGAGCTGTTTTTT
. | TRBD2 | TRBJ2-7 | TRBV2 | CASSAKRGPSYEQYF | TGTGCCAGCAGTGCGAAGCGGGGACCTTCTTACGAGCAGTACTTC
. | . | TRBJ1-4 | TRBV6-5 | CASSASPRGIEKLFF | TGTGCCAGCAGCGCCTCACCCCGGGGAATCGAAAAACTGTTTTTT
. | . | TRBJ2-7 | TRBV4-3 | CASSRNSGPTYEQYF | TGCGCCAGCAGCCGAAATTCGGGGCCAACCTACGAGCAGTACTTC
. | . | TRBJ1-5 | TRBV6-5 | CASSEGMAQHF | TGTGCCAGCAGTGAAGGGATGGCCCAGCATTTT
once | . | TRBJ2-1 | TRBV18 | CASSPNSGWNEQFF | TGTGCCAGCTCACCGAATTCAGGTTGGAATGAGCAGTTCTTC
. | TRBD2 | TRBJ2-5 | TRBV28 | CASSSLAGGPETQYF | TGTGCCAGCAGTTCCCTAGCGGGAGGTCCAGAGACCCAGTACTTC